The sequence of this T cell receptor beta chain was determined in a study of T cells in Graves' hyperthyroidism and ophthalmopathy. General study results and limits: Most clonotypes expanded in thyroid above 0.001 were likewise present in blood.

Isolation of PBMCs was performed on 9.5 to 10 ml fresh peripheral blood. J was trimmed by 6 bases and V by 2 bases; bases with no gene match: 7. CDR1 is SGHRS, CDR2 YFSETQ, per germline. CDR3 length: 15 amino acids. The investigators amplified TCR beta CDR3 regions from RNA transcripts. TCR CDR3 regions were first amplified by RT-PCR with HTBI primers. TCRdb recomputed calls from the multiplex PCR reads with MiXCR, one row per CDR3 protein. Here the sample spans under 300,000 distinct CDR3 sequences, about 20% being singletons. Concerning this clonotype: Its antigen remains unidentified.

The sample comprised blood. The chain combines TRBV5-1 with TRBJ2-2; 7 nucleotides match TRBD1. This receptor was identified in a man younger than 45 with Graves' ophthalmopathy. In DNA, the CDR3 is TGCGCCAGCAGCTTATTGGGACAGTTGGCCGGGGAGCTGTTTTTT. Amino acid sequence: CASSLLGQLAGELFF.